The clone carrying this T cell receptor (beta chain) has a count of ten or more. The entry originates in a study of T-cell reconstitution after alpha-beta-depleted transplantation in children. Germline V gives CDR1 PRHDT, CDR2 FYEKMQ (reference sequence). The CDR3 totals 18 residues. V gave up 3 bases and J gave up 1 base; unmatched junction bases: 10. Preparation of the TCRbeta library was carried out with unique molecular identifiers. TCRdb used MiXCR to reprocess the PCR reads, holding one entry per CDR3 protein. The sample lists about 4,900 distinct CDR3 sequences, approximately 25% occurring once.

The chain carries TRBV13 and TRBJ2-3; 10 bases are shared with TRBD1. The sequencing here drew on PBMCs, mostly from graft donor cells, taken 60 days after TCRalphabeta/CD19-depleted stem cell transplant. The sequence was obtained from a male patient aged 2 to 9 who had a stem cell transplant for acute lymphoblastic leukemia, so the T cells may come from the graft donor. CDR3: CASSLIPGQGLGTDTQYF. The CDR3 DNA sequence: TGTGCCAGCAGCTTGATTCCGGGACAGGGGCTGGGCACAGATACGCAGTATTTT.